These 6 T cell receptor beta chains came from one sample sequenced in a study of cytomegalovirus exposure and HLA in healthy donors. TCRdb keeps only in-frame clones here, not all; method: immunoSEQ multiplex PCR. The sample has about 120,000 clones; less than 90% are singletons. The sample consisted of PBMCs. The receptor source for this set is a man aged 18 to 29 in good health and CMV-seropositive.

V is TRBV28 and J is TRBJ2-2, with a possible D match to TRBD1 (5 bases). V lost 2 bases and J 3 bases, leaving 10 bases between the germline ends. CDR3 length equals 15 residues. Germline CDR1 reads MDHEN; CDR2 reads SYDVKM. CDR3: CASSLGAVDTGELFF. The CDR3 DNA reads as TGTGCCAGCAGTTTAGGGGCGGTCGACACCGGGGAGCTGTTTTTT. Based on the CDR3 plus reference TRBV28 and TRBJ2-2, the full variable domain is DVKVTQSSRYLVKRTGEKVFLECVQDMDHENMFWYRQDPGLGLRLIYFSYDVKMKEKGDIPEGYSVSREKKERFSLILESASTNQTSMYLCASSLGAVDTGELFFGEGSRLTVL.

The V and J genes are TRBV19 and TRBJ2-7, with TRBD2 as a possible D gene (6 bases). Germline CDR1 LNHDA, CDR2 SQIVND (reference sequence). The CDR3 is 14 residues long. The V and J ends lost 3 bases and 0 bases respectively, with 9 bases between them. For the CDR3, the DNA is TGTGCCAGTAGTATCGGGGGACGCTCCTACGAGCAGTACTTC. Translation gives CASSIGGRSYEQYF.

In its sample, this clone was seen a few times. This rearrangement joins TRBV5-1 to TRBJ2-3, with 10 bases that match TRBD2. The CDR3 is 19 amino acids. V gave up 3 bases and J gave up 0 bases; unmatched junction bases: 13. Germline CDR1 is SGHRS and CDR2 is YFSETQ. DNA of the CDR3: TGCGCCAGCAGCTCTTCCCCCCTAGCGGGGGCAACTAGCACAGATACGCAGTATTTT. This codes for CASSSSPLAGATSTDTQYF. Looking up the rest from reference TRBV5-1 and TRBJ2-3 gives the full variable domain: KAGVTQTPRYLIKTRGQQVTLSCSPISGHRSVSWYQQTPGQGLQFLFEYFSETQRNKGNFPGRFSGRQFSNSRSEMNVSTLELGDSALYLCASSSSPLAGATSTDTQYFGPGTRLTVL.

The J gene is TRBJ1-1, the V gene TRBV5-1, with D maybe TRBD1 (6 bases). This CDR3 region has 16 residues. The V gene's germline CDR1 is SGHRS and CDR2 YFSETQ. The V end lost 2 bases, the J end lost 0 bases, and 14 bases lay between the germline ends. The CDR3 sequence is CASSFLTGDMNTEAFF. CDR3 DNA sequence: TGCGCCAGCAGCTTTTTGACAGGAGACATGAACACTGAAGCTTTCTTT.

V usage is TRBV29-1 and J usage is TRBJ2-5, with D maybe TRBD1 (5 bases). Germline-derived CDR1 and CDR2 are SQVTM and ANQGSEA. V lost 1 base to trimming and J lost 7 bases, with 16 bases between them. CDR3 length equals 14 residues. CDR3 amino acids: CSVEVQGSVGTQYF. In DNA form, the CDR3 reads TGCAGCGTTGAAGTCCAGGGTTCGGTGGGGACCCAGTACTTC.

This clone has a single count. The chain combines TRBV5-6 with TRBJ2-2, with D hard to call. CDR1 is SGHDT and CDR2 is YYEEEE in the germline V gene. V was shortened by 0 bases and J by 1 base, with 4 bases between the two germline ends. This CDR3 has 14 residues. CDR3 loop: CASSLEQNTGELFF. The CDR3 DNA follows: TGTGCCAGCAGCTTGGAACAGAACACCGGGGAGCTGTTTTTT.